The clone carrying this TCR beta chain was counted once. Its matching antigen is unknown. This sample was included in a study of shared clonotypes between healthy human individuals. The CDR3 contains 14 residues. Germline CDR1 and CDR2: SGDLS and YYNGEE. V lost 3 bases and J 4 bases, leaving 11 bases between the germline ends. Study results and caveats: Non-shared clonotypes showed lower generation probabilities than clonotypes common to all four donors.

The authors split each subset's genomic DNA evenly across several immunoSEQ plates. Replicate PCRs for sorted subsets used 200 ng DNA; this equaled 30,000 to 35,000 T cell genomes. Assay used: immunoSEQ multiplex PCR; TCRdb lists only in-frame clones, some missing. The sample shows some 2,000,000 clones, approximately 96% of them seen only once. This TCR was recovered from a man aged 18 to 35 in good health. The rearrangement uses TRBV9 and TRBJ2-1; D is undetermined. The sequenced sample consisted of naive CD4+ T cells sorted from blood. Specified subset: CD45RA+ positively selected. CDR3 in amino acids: CASSAHSQYNEQFF. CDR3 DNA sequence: TGTGCCAGCAGCGCCCACTCCCAGTACAATGAGCAGTTCTTC.